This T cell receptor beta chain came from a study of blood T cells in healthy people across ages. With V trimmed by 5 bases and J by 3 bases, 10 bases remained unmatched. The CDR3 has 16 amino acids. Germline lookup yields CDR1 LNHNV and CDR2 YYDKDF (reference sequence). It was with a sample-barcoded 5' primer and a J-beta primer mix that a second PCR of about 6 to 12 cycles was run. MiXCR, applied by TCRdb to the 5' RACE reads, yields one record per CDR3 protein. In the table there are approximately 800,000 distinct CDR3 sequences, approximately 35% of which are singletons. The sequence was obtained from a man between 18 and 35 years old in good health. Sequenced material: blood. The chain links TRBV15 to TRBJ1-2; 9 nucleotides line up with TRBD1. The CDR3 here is CATSSPERTGDYGYTF. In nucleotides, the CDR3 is TGTGCCACCAGCTCCCCCGAGAGGACAGGGGACTATGGCTACACCTTC.